The 12 T cell receptor beta chains given below trace back to one sample, sequenced in a study of tumor-infiltrating lymphocytes in localized non-small cell lung cancer. Using immunoSEQ multiplex PCR, the repertoire was profiled, and TCRdb retains in-frame clones only, with some absent. The sample consists of approximately 10,000 clones, over 80% of them appearing once. The sample consisted of lung tumor tissue. Receptors were obtained from a human donor with non-small cell lung cancer.

The rearrangement joins TRBV19 to TRBJ2-3; D is uncertain. Trimming took 10 bases from V and 5 from J, leaving 10 bases between them. Germline CDR1 and CDR2: LNHDA and SQIVND (reference sequence). There are 11 residues in the CDR3. This CDR3 is CATRQVDTQYF. CDR3 DNA sequence: TGTGCCACTAGGCAAGTAGATACGCAGTATTTT.

The gene calls are TRBV7-2 and TRBJ2-5; 9 positions agree with TRBD1. CDR1 SGHTA and CDR2 FQGNSA come from the germline V gene. The CDR3 runs to 15 residues. V trimming: 2 bases; J trimming: 5 bases; junction bases outside the gene matches: 6. The CDR3 DNA follows: TGTGCCAGCAGCTTATCACAGGGGGCAGGGGAGACCCAGTACTTC. Its translation is CASSLSQGAGETQYF.

The chain employs TRBV29-1 and TRBJ1-3; weak D call: TRBD1 (5 bases). The germline V and J ends were trimmed by 0 bases and 4 bases, with 13 bases remaining between them. The CDR3 is made up of 15 amino acids. Germline V lookup: CDR1 SQVTM, CDR2 ANQGSEA. The CDR3: CSVEDRSREGNTIYF. In DNA form, the CDR3 reads TGCAGCGTTGAAGATCGGAGCAGGGAAGGAAACACCATATATTTT.

The genes are TRBV5-4 and TRBJ1-6, with TRBD1 identical over 10 bases. Per the germline V gene, CDR1 is SGHNT and CDR2 is YYREEE (reference sequence). V was pared by 4 bases and J by 7 bases, with 8 bases of the junction left unmatched. The CDR3 length is 16 residues. CDR3 in amino acids: CASSPGTGASNSPLHF. CDR3 nucleotides: TGTGCCAGCAGCCCAGGGACAGGGGCTTCGAATTCACCCCTCCACTTT.

The chain has TRBV6-6 and TRBJ1-1, with 8 bases that match TRBD1. In germline, CDR1 is MNHNY, CDR2 SVGAGI (reference sequence). Germline trimming cut 7 bases from V and 4 bases from J; bases unmatched to any gene: 2. The CDR3 loop spans 12 amino acids. The chain's CDR3 is CASTGGLTEAFF. The CDR3 bases are TGTGCCAGCACAGGGGGCCTCACTGAAGCTTTCTTT.

The gene calls are TRBV7-2 and TRBJ2-1; D ambiguous. Germline V gene lookup returns CDR1 SGHTA and CDR2 FQGNSA. V dropped 5 bases and J dropped 3 bases, with 5 bases sitting between them. This CDR3 is 12 amino acids long. In DNA, the CDR3 is TGTGCCAGCAGCCCTTACTACAATGAGCAGTTCTTC. The encoded protein is CASSPYYNEQFF.

The V and J genes are TRBV5-1 and TRBJ2-5; 12 positions agree with TRBD2. J was trimmed by 5 bases and V by 4 bases; bases with no gene match: 9. Germline values: CDR1 SGHRS, CDR2 YFSETQ. The CDR3 runs 16 residues. CDR3 in DNA: TGCGCCAGCAGCACTAGCGGGGGGACACTTGTCGAGACCCAGTACTTC. Amino acid sequence: CASSTSGGTLVETQYF. The full variable domain, with the rest looked up from reference TRBV5-1 and TRBJ2-5, is KAGVTQTPRYLIKTRGQQVTLSCSPISGHRSVSWYQQTPGQGLQFLFEYFSETQRNKGNFPGRFSGRQFSNSRSEMNVSTLELGDSALYLCASSTSGGTLVETQYFGPGTRLLVL.

This chain links TRBV6-5 with TRBJ2-2, with a weak D call TRBD2 (6 bases). V was cut by 7 bases and J by 4 bases, with 16 bases left in between. The V gene's germline CDR1 is MNHEY and CDR2 SVGAGI. The CDR3 is made up of 15 amino acids. For the CDR3, the DNA is TGTGCCAGCAATTTCAGGCGGGGTACCACCGGGGAGCTGTTTTTT. It specifies CASNFRRGTTGELFF.

This chain joins TRBV29-1 and TRBJ2-1, with TRBD2 matching 7 bases. This CDR3 region has 12 residues. Germline loops: CDR1 SQVTM, CDR2 ANQGSEA. Germline trimming cut 3 bases from V and 6 bases from J; bases unmatched to any gene: 2. The CDR3 here is CSVERGTNEQFF. The CDR3 DNA reads as TGCAGCGTTGAGCGGGGGACCAATGAGCAGTTCTTC.

The chain joins TRBV7-2 to TRBJ2-2; D is uncertain. This CDR3 region has 13 residues. Germline CDR1 and CDR2: SGHTA and FQGNSA. V lost 5 bases and J 11 bases, leaving 15 bases between the germline ends. The CDR3 sequence: CASSLQWVGELFF. CDR3 sequence (DNA): TGTGCCAGCAGCCTACAGTGGGTCGGAGAGCTGTTTTTT.

The genes are TRBV29-1 and TRBJ1-2; 7 positions match TRBD1. With 5 bases clipped from V and 4 bases from J, the junction kept 4 bases outside the gene matches. Germline CDR1 is SQVTM and CDR2 is ANQGSEA. This CDR3 contains 12 residues. DNA of the CDR3: TGCAGCGTTCACAGGGGTGGCTATGGCTACACCTTC. Translating gives CSVHRGGYGYTF.

The rearrangement uses TRBV30 and TRBJ2-1; D gene ambiguous. Trimming left V 1 base short and J 3 bases short, with 1 base between. Germline CDR1 and CDR2: GTSNPN and SVGIG (reference sequence). The CDR3 runs 11 residues. CDR3 DNA: TGTGCCTGGAGTGACTACAATGAGCAGTTCTTC. Translated: CAWSDYNEQFF.